These 16 T cell receptor beta chains came from one sample sequenced in a study of tumor-infiltrating lymphocytes in primary liver carcinoma. Co-extracting RNA and DNA was done with 20-30 mg of unsorted bulk tissue as input. Using a constant-region primer together with ProtoScript II reverse transcriptase, TCR beta cDNA was made from around 500 ng of total RNA. The TCR beta library was amplified through three nested multiplex PCR rounds in a modified ARM-PCR procedure. The first two PCR rounds used TRBV1-TRBV30 primers with a Cbeta primer, roughly 10 cycles each. TCRdb passed the multiplex PCR reads through MiXCR, listing each CDR3 protein once. The table shows tens of thousands of distinct CDR3 sequences, with roughly 77% occurring only once. Sequencing was done on a sample of tumor-adjacent normal liver tissue. The receptor set was obtained from a man in his forties or fifties with primary liver carcinoma and hepatitis B virus infection.

As regards this clonotype: A junction boundary mismatches the germline segment, possibly from a read error. V is TRBV12-3 or TRBV12-4 and J is TRBJ2-2, with a tentative D call TRBD2 (6 bases). CDR3 length: 15 residues. This chain's CDR3 is CASTLTSGNTGEQFF. CDR3 sequence (DNA): TGTGCCAGCACCCTGACTAGTGGGAACACTGGGGAGCAGTTTTTT.

As regards this clonotype: Because it lacks the conserved phenylalanine or tryptophan at the end, this CDR3 is likely a read error. This chain joins TRBV11-1 and TRBJ2-2, with 7 bases lining up with TRBD1. Germline CDR1 reads SGHAT; CDR2 reads FQDESV (reference sequence). The CDR3 is 16 amino acids. The chain's CDR3 is CASSLRSGQNIGELFH. The CDR3 DNA is TGTGCCAGCAGCTTACGATCGGGACAGAACATCGGGGAGCTGTTTCAT.

As for this clonotype: A read error may produce the germline difference seen at one junction end. This chain joins TRBV11-1 and TRBJ2-1; 7 nucleotides match TRBD2. This CDR3 spans 20 amino acids. Germline CDR1 reads SGHAT; CDR2 reads FQDESV (reference sequence). The CDR3 sequence is CVSSIGKTSRASRFGNEQFF. CDR3 DNA sequence: TGTGTCAGCAGCATTGGAAAGACTAGCAGGGCCTCACGGTTCGGCAATGAGCAGTTCTTC.

About this clonotype itself: Germline is not matched at one junction end, which may reflect a read error. J is TRBJ2-1 and V is TRBV13; D remains unclear. Germline-derived CDR1 and CDR2 are PRHDT and FYEKMQ (reference sequence). The length of the CDR3 is 11 residues. CDR3 sequence (DNA): TGTACCAGCAGCTTAAATGATGAGCAGTTTTTC. Its protein is CTSSLNDEQFF.

Note on this clonotype: This CDR3 is missing its conserved last phenylalanine or tryptophan, likely due to a read error. This chain links TRBV7-8 with TRBJ2-3; TRBD2 agrees at 10 bases. CDR1 and CDR2 (germline): SGHVS, FQNEAQ. V lost 4 bases to trimming and J lost 8 bases; unmatched junction nucleotides: 12. The CDR3 has 16 amino acids. The CDR3 nucleotides are TGTGCCAGCAGCTCCCCCGGGACTAGCGAGAGGAGTACGCAGTATTCT. Translated, it gives CASSSPGTSERSTQYS.

With regard to this clonotype: One end of the junction is discordant with germline, which a read error may explain. The J gene is TRBJ2-5, the V gene TRBV5-5, with unresolved D. This CDR3 spans 14 amino acids. The germline V gene has CDR1 SGHKS and CDR2 YYEKEE (reference sequence). This CDR3 is CVSSLSLTQENQYF. CDR3 in DNA: TGTGTCAGCAGCTTGTCTTTAACCCAAGAGAACCAGTACTTC.

Notes on this clonotype: One end of the junction does not line up with germline, which may come from a read error. CDR3 sequence reads: CATSHAGRQGDNEQFF. DNA of the CDR3: TGTGCCACCAGCCACGCCGGGAGACAGGGGGACAATGAGCAGTTCTTC. The rearrangement uses TRBV4-2 and TRBJ2-1; TRBD1 matches at 9 bases. This CDR3 is 16 amino acids long. Germline V lookup: CDR1 LGHNA, CDR2 YNFKEQ.

Ten or more counts support this clonotype. This chain uses TRBV5-6 with TRBJ1-2, with 9 nucleotides matching TRBD1. Germline-derived CDR1 and CDR2 are SGHDT and YYEEEE. V lost 4 bases to trimming and J lost 4 bases; unmatched junction nucleotides: 11. This CDR3 spans 16 amino acids. The chain's CDR3 is CASSGRTGTGTYGYTF. The DNA of the CDR3 is TGTGCCAGCAGCGGCCGGACCGGGACAGGGACCTATGGCTACACCTTC.

In this sample, this clonotype turned up a few times. This sequence joins TRBV6-5 and TRBJ2-7, with D possibly being TRBD2 (6 bases). The CDR3 is made up of 13 amino acids. V gave up 9 bases and J gave up 3 bases, with 15 bases separating them. The germline gives CDR1 MNHEY, CDR2 SVGAGI. The CDR3 spells CASKIADSYEQYF. DNA of the CDR3: TGTGCCAGTAAAATAGCGGATAGCTACGAGCAGTACTTC.

Notes on this clonotype: Sequence at one end of the junction differs from germline and may be a read error. V and J are TRBV4-1 and TRBJ1-5; D ambiguous. There are 15 residues in the CDR3. Germline V CDR1 and CDR2: MGHRA, YSYEKL. The CDR3 DNA is TGCGCCGGCAGTTCCATAGAGGGAAGCAATCAGCCCCAGCATTTT. Its translation: CAGSSIEGSNQPQHF.

Regarding this clonotype: A junction end diverges from the germline sequence, so it may reflect a read error. This chain connects TRBV5-4 to TRBJ1-1; a weak D match, TRBD1 (6 bases). Germline lookup yields CDR1 SGHNT and CDR2 YYREEE (reference sequence). The CDR3 length is 14 residues. The CDR3 DNA follows: TGTGCCAGCAGCTTGAAAGGGGGAACCACTGAAGTTTTCTTT. The encoded protein is CASSLKGGTTEVFF.

Concerning this clonotype itself: Relative to the germline gene, one junction end is altered; a read error may explain this. This chain connects TRBV19 to TRBJ1-5; D is uncertain. The germline CDR1 and CDR2 sequences are LNHDA and SQIVND (reference sequence). The CDR3 covers 15 residues. This CDR3 reads CASSIGAVSNQSQHF. The CDR3 DNA reads TGTGCCAGTAGTATAGGGGCCGTTAGCAATCAGTCCCAGCATTTT.

This clonotype rates as medium-sized. V and J are TRBV6-1 and TRBJ2-1, with 7 nucleotides matching TRBD1. CDR1 MNHNS and CDR2 SASEGT come from the germline V gene. Trimming at V came to 5 bases and at J to 5 bases, leaving 6 bases not matched to a gene. This CDR3 is built from 14 residues. The CDR3 region is CASSFGQENNEQFF. CDR3 nucleotides: TGTGCCAGCAGTTTCGGACAGGAAAACAATGAGCAGTTCTTC.

Points on this clonotype: Sequence at one end of the junction differs from germline and may be a read error. The CDR3 DNA sequence: TGCCCCAGCAGCCATGTGGGGGGCTCTGGAAACACCATATATTTT. Amino acid sequence: CPSSHVGGSGNTIYF. The rearrangement joins TRBV4-3 to TRBJ1-3; D may be TRBD1 (5 bases). Germline V CDR1 and CDR2: LGHNA, YSLEER. This CDR3 has 15 residues.

This chain joins TRBV30 and TRBJ2-1; 7 bases align to TRBD2. The CDR3 loop spans 13 amino acids. From germline, CDR1 is GTSNPN and CDR2 SVGIG (reference sequence). The CDR3 sequence is CTWGPSGNNEQFF. The CDR3 region has the DNA TGTACATGGGGTCCCAGCGGGAACAATGAGCAGTTCTTC.

About this clonotype: Relative to the germline gene, one junction end is altered; a read error may explain this. The chain recombines TRBV18 with TRBJ2-7; 12 bases are shared with TRBD2. This CDR3 has 13 amino acids. CDR1 and CDR2 from the germline V gene are KGHSH and LQKENI. The CDR3 spells CTSSRLAGDKQYF. DNA of the CDR3: TGTACCAGCTCACGACTAGCGGGAGACAAGCAGTACTTC.